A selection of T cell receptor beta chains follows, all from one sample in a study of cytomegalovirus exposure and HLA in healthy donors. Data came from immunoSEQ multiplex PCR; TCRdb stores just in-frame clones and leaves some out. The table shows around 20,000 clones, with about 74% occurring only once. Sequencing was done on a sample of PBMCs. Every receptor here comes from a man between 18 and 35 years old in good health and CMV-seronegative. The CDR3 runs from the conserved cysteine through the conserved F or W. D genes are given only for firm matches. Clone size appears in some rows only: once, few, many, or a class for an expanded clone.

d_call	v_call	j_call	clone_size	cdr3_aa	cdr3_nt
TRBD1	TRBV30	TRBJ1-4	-	CAWSSFIGTGNEKLFF	TGTGCCTGGAGTTCCTTCATCGGGACAGGGAATGAAAAACTGTTTTTT
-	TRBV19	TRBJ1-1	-	CASSASSKAFF	TGTGCCAGTAGCGCCTCCTCTAAAGCTTTCTTT
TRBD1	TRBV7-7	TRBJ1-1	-	CASSPTGSTEAFF	TGTGCTAGCAGCCCGACAGGGTCCACTGAAGCTTTCTTT
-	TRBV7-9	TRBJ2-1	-	CASSLVVRNEQFF	TGTGCCAGCAGCTTAGTCGTCCGCAATGAGCAGTTCTTC
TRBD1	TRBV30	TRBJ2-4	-	CAWSVGQGINVAKNIQYF	TGTGCCTGGAGTGTCGGACAGGGCATCAACGTAGCCAAAAACATTCAGTACTTC
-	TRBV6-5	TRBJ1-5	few	CASSSVSGANQPQHF	TGTGCCAGCAGTAGTGTATCAGGGGCGAATCAGCCCCAGCATTTT
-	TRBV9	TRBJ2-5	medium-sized	CASSPNSISRETQYF	TGTGCCAGCAGCCCCAACAGTATATCCCGGGAGACCCAGTACTTC
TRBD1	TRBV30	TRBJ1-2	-	CASRGDRGDYGYTF	TGTGCCTCCCGGGGGGACAGGGGTGACTATGGCTACACCTTC
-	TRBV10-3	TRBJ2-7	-	CAISEWVGREQYF	TGTGCCATCAGTGAGTGGGTGGGGAGGGAGCAGTACTTC
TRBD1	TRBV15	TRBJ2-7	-	CATPRTGEQYF	TGTGCCACCCCCAGGACAGGAGAGCAGTACTTC
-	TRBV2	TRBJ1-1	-	CASSGQVNTEAFF	TGTGCCAGCAGTGGACAGGTGAACACTGAAGCTTTCTTT
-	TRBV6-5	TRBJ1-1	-	CASSYSGGRDTEAFF	TGTGCCAGCAGTTACTCAGGGGGAAGAGACACTGAAGCTTTCTTT
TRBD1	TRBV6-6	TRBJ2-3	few	CASSDRAGTDTQYF	TGTGCCAGTTCGGACAGGGCGGGCACAGATACGCAGTATTTT
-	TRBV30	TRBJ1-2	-	CAWRQYYGYTF	TGTGCCTGGAGACAGTACTATGGCTACACCTTC
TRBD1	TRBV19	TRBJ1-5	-	CASTLGTGVGQPQHF	TGTGCCAGTACCCTAGGGACAGGGGTTGGTCAGCCCCAGCATTTT
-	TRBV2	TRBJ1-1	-	CASRGQGTEAFF	TGTGCCAGCAGGGGCCAGGGCACTGAAGCTTTCTTT
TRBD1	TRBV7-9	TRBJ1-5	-	CASSFGTGQQPQHF	TGTGCCAGCAGCTTCGGGACAGGACAACAGCCCCAGCATTTT
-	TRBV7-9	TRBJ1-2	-	CASSLGSQGYGYTF	TGTGCCAGCAGCTTAGGGTCGCAGGGGTATGGCTACACCTTC
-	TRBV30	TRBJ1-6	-	CAWRGLASPLHF	TGTGCCTGGAGGGGGCTGGCTTCACCCCTCCACTTT
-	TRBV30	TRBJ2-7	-	CAWRRRTGLTLNEQYF	TGTGCCTGGAGGAGAAGAACGGGACTGACATTGAACGAGCAGTACTTC
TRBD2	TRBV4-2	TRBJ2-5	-	CASSQDRGGQETQYF	TGTGCCAGCAGCCAAGATCGGGGGGGCCAAGAGACCCAGTACTTC
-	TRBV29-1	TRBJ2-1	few	CSAKLAYSSYNEQFF	TGCAGCGCAAAATTAGCGTATAGCTCCTACAATGAGCAGTTCTTC
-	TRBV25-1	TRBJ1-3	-	CASSELGGTGNTIYF	TGTGCCAGCAGTGAATTGGGAGGAACTGGAAACACCATATATTTT